This TCR beta chain was documented in a study of shared clonotypes between healthy human individuals (dated by TCRdb to between 2020 and 2021). Context from the whole study: The cohort included a few men and a couple of women between 18 and 49 years of age. Per donor, three plates each were used for CD4 naive and CD4 memory, two for CD8 naive, and one for CD8 memory. Different laboratories and diverse techniques were used to prepare libraries and sequence TCR repertoires, to increase sequencing depth and limit assay-specific biases. To estimate repertoire size and how much clonotype sharing occurs between individuals, the study deeply sequenced the blood TCR repertoires of about five healthy adults. Leukapheresis yielded between about 0.9 and 8.9 billion PBMCs per donor. Summary of the overall study and its limitations: Estimated clonotype richness was generally larger for naive than for memory subsets. Incomplete sequencing was indicated by rarefaction of sorted-subset datasets, despite the large sequencing depth. Sampling was restricted to blood, and TCR repertoires in tissue are likely to differ from TCR repertoires in blood. Because the study included only a small number of donors, the genetic and exposure-history diversity represented was limited. Clonotypes shared by all four sorted-subset donors showed higher generation probabilities than non-shared clonotypes. Across four donors, approximately 5% of naive CD4, roughly 3.4% of naive CD8, around 2.1% of memory CD4, and approximately 0.4% of memory CD8 clonotypes were shared. Pairwise subsampling indicated that sequencing depth was expected to affect the degree of clonotype sharing among donors.

Using the deep immunoSEQ assay, multiplex PCR amplified TCR CDR3 regions from genomic DNA. For each cell subset, the extracted genomic DNA was distributed evenly across all wells of several immunoSEQ 96-well plates, and each plate served as one replicate. For sorted subsets, approximately 210 ng genomic DNA, equal to about 30,000 T cell genomes, was loaded into each replicate PCR. Purified libraries were quantified with a Qubit 3.0 fluorometer, sized on a Bioanalyzer 2100, and re-quantified with the KAPA Library Quantification kit. Every immunoSEQ 96-well plate was sequenced on a separate single-read 150-cycle Illumina NextSeq 550 flow cell. In the authors' own workflow: Because the immunoSEQ output held only junctional sequences and lacked quality scores, the filtering could not match the filtering applied to full-length reads. To assign V/J genes and CDR3, sequences were annotated against IMGT germline references using PyIR, a Python wrapper for IgBLAST v1.9. Any read was removed if the V/J assignment was weak (E-value above 1e-6), the CDR3 was missing, or the read contained stop codons, out-of-frame junctions, or ambiguous translated residues. V3J clonotypes were defined by identical inferred V gene, J gene, and CDR3 amino acid sequence. To compute the percentage overlap between repertoires, the number of shared unique clonotypes was divided by the size of the smaller repertoire. RTK rarefaction, the Chao1 estimator, and Recon v2.1 estimates of unobserved clonotypes were used to assess repertoire richness. Generation probabilities for all TCRbeta clonotypes obtained by the gDNA method from a handful of donors were computed using OLGA. The source is immuneACCESS, and TCRdb retained only in-frame sequences with V and J called. Part of the clones is not carried over; for the studies checked, unresolved V genes explain less than half of this, and the remainder is unexplained. V and J calls and clone size come straight from that table; D and trimming were deduced from the DNA. The sample contains millions of clones, roughly 95% of them found a single time. The ten largest make up 0.13% of the sample.

Donors were healthy HIV-negative adults with no recently reported acute infections or vaccinations. Only Caucasian adults living in Nashville, Tennessee, USA were represented among the donors. CD4+ T cells were enriched through magnetic negative selection, after which naive cells were positively selected on CD45RA and the remaining negative fraction served as the memory subset. After blood collection by leukapheresis, PBMCs were isolated using Ficoll-Histopaque density gradient centrifugation and then cryopreserved in the vapor phase of liquid nitrogen. Purity and quantity of every magnetically sorted T cell population were checked by analytical flow cytometry. Each sorted fraction had its genomic DNA isolated and then quantified by UV absorbance on a Nanodrop 2000c. The CDR3 sequence holds 14 residues, the cysteine and phenylalanine included. Only the CDR3 part of the read is kept: 42 bases, read in frame from the first base. The germline V and J ends show losses of 6 bases and 6 bases respectively, and no gene match explains 5 bases of the junction. According to the germline V gene (reference sequence), CDR1 reads MNHEY and CDR2 reads SMNVEV.

Remarks on this clone: Its antigen is still unknown. Base qualities are missing; no much larger clone stands one base away.

The receptor chain draws on TRBV27 and TRBJ1-6; 7 central bases correspond to TRBD1. Sequenced: naive CD4+ T cells sorted from blood. The sample's cell subset or site label is to be understood as: CD45RA+ positively selected. This TCR was recovered from a man aged 18 to 35 in good health. CDR3 protein: CASSRDRFNSPLHF. The DNA is TGTGCCAGCAGCCGGGACAGATTTAATTCACCCCTCCACTTT.